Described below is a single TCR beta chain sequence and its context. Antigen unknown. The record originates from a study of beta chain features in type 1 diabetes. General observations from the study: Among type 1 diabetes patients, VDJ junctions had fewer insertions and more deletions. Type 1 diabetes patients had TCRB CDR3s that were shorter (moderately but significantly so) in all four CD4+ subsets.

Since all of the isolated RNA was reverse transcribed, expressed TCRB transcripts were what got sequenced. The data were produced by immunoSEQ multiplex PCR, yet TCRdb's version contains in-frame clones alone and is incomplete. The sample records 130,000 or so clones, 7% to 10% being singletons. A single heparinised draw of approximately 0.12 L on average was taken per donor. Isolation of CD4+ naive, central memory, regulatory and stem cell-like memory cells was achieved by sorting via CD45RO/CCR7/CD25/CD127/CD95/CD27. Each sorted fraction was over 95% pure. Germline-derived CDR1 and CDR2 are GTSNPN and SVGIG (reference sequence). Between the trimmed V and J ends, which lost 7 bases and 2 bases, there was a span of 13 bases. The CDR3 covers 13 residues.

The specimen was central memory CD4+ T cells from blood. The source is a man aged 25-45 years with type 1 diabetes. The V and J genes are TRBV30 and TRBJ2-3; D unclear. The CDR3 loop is CALSDLFTDTQYF. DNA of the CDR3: TGTGCCTTAAGCGACCTCTTCACAGATACGCAGTATTTT.